The entry below gives a single T cell receptor (beta chain) sequence along with its context. Antigen: not known. A single record per CDR3 protein comes from TCRdb applying MiXCR to the 5' RACE reads. Found here are approximately 30,000 distinct CDR3 sequences, roughly 6.7% of them singletons; the top ten hold approximately 9.6%. V gave up 6 bases and J gave up 6 bases; unmatched junction bases: 6. CDR3 size: 14 residues. This record comes from a study of neurological immune-mediated disorders. Study-wide findings and caveats: HTLV-1-associated myelopathy led in TCR clonal expansion, while multiple sclerosis ranked lowest, below healthy controls.

Sequenced sample: PBMCs. The chain couples TRBV12-3 or TRBV12-4 to TRBJ1-5; 9 bases map to TRBD1. The receptor was derived from a woman aged 45 to 65 in good health. The DNA of the CDR3 is TGTGCCAGCAGACAAGCGGACAGGGGTCAGCCCCAGCATTTT. It specifies CASRQADRGQPQHF.